The entry that follows covers one T cell receptor beta chain sequence. The study ran its PCR with 60 Vbeta and 13 Jbeta primers. Method: immunoSEQ multiplex PCR; TCRdb's copy keeps in-frame clones and lacks some. Of some 98,000 clones in the sample, roughly two thirds were seen once. This specimen belongs to a study of cytomegalovirus exposure and HLA in healthy donors. The sample comprised PBMCs. This TCR was recovered from a man in his fifties or sixties in good health and CMV-seronegative.

In DNA form, the CDR3 reads TGTGCCACCGGAGCGGATGGGGAAAAACTGTTTTTT. Residues: CATGADGEKLFF. This rearrangement joins TRBV28 to TRBJ1-4, with D unresolved. Germline loops: CDR1 MDHEN, CDR2 SYDVKM. CDR3 size: 12 residues. Trimming shortened V by 10 bases and J by 8 bases, and 14 bases separated the two germline ends.